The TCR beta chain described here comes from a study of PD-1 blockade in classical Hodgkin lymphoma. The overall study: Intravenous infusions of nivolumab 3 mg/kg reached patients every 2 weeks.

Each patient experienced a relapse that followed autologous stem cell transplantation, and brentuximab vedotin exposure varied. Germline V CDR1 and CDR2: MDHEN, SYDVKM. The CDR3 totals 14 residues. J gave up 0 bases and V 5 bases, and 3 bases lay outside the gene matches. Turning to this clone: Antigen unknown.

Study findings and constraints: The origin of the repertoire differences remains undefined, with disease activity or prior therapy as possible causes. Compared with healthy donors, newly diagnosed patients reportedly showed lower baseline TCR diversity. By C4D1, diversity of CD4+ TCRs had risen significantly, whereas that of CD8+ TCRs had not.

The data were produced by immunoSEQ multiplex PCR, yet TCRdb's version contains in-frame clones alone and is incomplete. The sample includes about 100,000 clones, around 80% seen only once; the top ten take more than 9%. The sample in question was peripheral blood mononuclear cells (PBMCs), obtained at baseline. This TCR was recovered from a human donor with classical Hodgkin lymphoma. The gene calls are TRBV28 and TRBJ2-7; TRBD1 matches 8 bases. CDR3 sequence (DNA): TGTGCCAGCAGTGCTACAGGGGGCTCCTACGAGCAGTACTTC. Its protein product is CASSATGGSYEQYF.